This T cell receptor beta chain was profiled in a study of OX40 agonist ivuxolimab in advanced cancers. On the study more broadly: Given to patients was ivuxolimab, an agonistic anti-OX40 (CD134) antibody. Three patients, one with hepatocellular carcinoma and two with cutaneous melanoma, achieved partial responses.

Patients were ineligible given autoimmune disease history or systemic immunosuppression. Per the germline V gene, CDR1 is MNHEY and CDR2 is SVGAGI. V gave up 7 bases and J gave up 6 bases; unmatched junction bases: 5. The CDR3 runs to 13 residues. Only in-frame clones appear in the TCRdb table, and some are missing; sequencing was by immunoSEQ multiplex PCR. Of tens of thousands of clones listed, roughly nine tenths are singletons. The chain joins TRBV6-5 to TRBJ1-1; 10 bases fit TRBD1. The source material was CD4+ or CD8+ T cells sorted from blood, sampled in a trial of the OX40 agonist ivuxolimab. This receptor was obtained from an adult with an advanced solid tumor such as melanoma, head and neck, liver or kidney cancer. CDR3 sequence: CASTIGQGAEAFF. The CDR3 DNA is TGTGCCAGCACCATAGGACAGGGGGCTGAAGCTTTCTTT.